Described below is a single T cell receptor beta chain sequence and its context. The table lists this clonotype with a few counts. Its antigen remains unidentified. Per-base quality was not reported, and no clone a single base away is much larger than it. In this study, sorted CD4+ and CD8+ T cells from the blood of healthy subjects and of severe aplastic anemia patients had their TCR repertoires deep-sequenced. Ficoll-Paque density gradient centrifugation was used to isolate peripheral blood mononuclear cells. CD4+ and CD8+ T cells were sorted by FACS or magnetic beads before DNA extraction. The data stem from a study of CD8+CD57+ T cells in acquired aplastic anemia (dated by TCRdb to the late 2010s). The study in broad terms: A mean of about 3.2 ug of DNA, ranging from roughly 0.19 to 27.4 ug, was extracted from sorted CD4+ and CD8+ cells. The investigation overall reported the following: No significant difference in CD8+ Simpson's diversity was found between patients and healthy controls (P=0.060). Around 30 CD8+ CDR3 sequences were found to be shared between patients and controls, but these sequences appeared to be highly expressed in patients and within the immunodominant clones of the patients.

Genomic DNA was used as template for profiling of TCR beta VDJ combinations and CDR3 sequences. An Illumina HiSeq 2000 was used for TCR repertoire sequencing. Per the original workflow: TRBV/TRBJ rearrangement plots, CDR3 size and DJ length profiles, and Simpson's diversity index were used to assess repertoires. The most abundant DNA sequence in the deep sequencing data was defined as the immunodominant clone. CDR3 amino acid sequences were screened for sharing across subjects and were compared with published repertoires and the VDJdb database. The raw public data were reprocessed by TCRdb itself: fastp quality trimming at Q25, MiXCR clonotype calling, in-frame beta chains only. Entries that share a CDR3 protein sequence are merged under the most common genes and DNA. These V and J calls derive from TCRdb rather than the authors' analysis. This sample holds about 270,000 distinct CDR3 sequences; around three fifths were observed only once. The top ten clonotypes cover 7.5% to 9% of the sample.

This clonotype originated in a human donor with severe aplastic anemia or a healthy control (not recorded which). Sequencing was carried out using sorted CD4+, CD8+, or CD8+CD57+ T cells (not recorded which) from PBMCs.

The DNA reads TGCGCCAGCAGTGAGACCAGGGAAGGGACCCAGTACTTC. This gives the protein CASSETREGTQYF. The chain links TRBV10-2 with TRBJ2-5, with TRBD1 perhaps the D gene, on 5 matching bases. From the cysteine up to the phenylalanine, the CDR3 has a length of 13 residues. The kept DNA is CDR3 alone, 39 bases in frame from the first base. CDR1 is given as WSHSY and CDR2 as SAAADI, both from the germline V gene. Trimming takes 2 bases from V and 7 bases from J, and the germline ends sit 11 bases apart.